These T cell receptor beta chains were read from a single sample in a study of CXCR3-negative and CXCR3-positive naive CD8 T cells. TCRdb re-called the 5' RACE reads, yielding one record per CDR3 amino acid sequence without DNA. The sample has about 60,000 distinct CDR3 sequences, and its top ten clones hold approximately 0.8%. Sequencing input: naive CXCR3+ CD8+ T cells from blood. Receptor source: a human donor in good health. Some clones in this sample may be carry-over from other donors' samples. Each CDR3 is given with its conserved first and last residue.

V gene	J gene	CDR3 length	CDR3 protein
TRBV9	TRBJ2-2	16	CASSVGTGANTGELFF
TRBV10-3	TRBJ1-1	13	CAISEGQYTEAFF
TRBV4-3	TRBJ1-2	14	CASSQNPGDYGYTF
TRBV28	TRBJ1-5	17	CASSLPRDGGAGQPQHF
TRBV6-6	TRBJ2-3	15	CASSYSRTMEDTQYF
TRBV7-2	TRBJ2-7	12	CASSPRRDEQYF
TRBV29-1	TRBJ2-1	13	CSVNPGLADEQFF
TRBV7-9	TRBJ2-3	14	CASTLAGDTDTQYF
TRBV7-9	TRBJ1-1	14	CASSLVQGNTEAFF
TRBV29-1	TRBJ1-2	13	CSVESTLNYGYTF
TRBV4-3	TRBJ2-3	16	CASSQDREGGSDTQYF
TRBV6-6	TRBJ1-2	13	CAVAGTGGYGYTF
TRBV7-8	TRBJ1-6	16	CASSLTGTGYNSPLHF
TRBV12-3/TRBV12-4	TRBJ2-1	14	CASSLPSGHNEQFF
TRBV29-1	TRBJ2-7	13	CSTWTGPTYEQYF
TRBV9	TRBJ1-2	14	CAGSAGGLLYGYTF
TRBV12-3/TRBV12-4	TRBJ1-4	15	CASSEIGGINEKLFF
TRBV29-1	TRBJ1-2	14	CSVDQTGRPWGYTF
TRBV29-1	TRBJ1-1	12	CSVEGYLSEAFF
TRBV7-9	TRBJ2-1	11	CASTLGVEQFF
TRBV6-5	TRBJ2-2	16	CASSYIGTPNTGELFF
TRBV12-3/TRBV12-4	TRBJ1-6	15	CASSLDRAVWSPLHF
TRBV7-3	TRBJ2-7	15	CASSPDGTGRYEQYF
TRBV6-2/TRBV6-3	TRBJ1-1	14	CACSSIPGGTEAFF
TRBV27	TRBJ2-2	13	CASTDREAGELFF
TRBV7-8	TRBJ2-3	14	CASSPRLAEDTQYF
TRBV4-3	TRBJ2-2	17	CASSQDIDLPNTGELFF
TRBV29-1	TRBJ2-2	12	CSVVGLSGELFF
TRBV9	TRBJ2-5	15	CASSVPTGGQETQYF
TRBV11-2	TRBJ2-4	14	CASSLLGGLSIQYF
TRBV11-1	TRBJ2-1	12	CASSLQGAEQFF
TRBV7-9	TRBJ2-1	12	CASRSLRDEQFF
TRBV28	TRBJ1-1	13	CASSWGLNTEAFF
TRBV5-1	TRBJ2-7	15	CASRTEMGSSYEQYF
TRBV4-2	TRBJ1-5	15	CASSQAPGGAQPQHF
TRBV7-2	TRBJ2-1	12	CASSLVGSEQFF